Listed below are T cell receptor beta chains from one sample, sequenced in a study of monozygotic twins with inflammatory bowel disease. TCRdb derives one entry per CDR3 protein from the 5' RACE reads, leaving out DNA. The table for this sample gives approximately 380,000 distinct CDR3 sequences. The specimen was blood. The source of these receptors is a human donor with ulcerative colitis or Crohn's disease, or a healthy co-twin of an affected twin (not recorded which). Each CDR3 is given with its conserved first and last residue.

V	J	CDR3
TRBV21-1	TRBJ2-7	CASSRSAGGFSYEQYF
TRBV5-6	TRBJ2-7	CASSFGHRGYEQYF
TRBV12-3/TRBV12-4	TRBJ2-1	CASTPPLGDEQFF
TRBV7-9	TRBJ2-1	CASSSRTSQNEQFF
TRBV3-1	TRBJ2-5	CASSQDEAKVETQYF
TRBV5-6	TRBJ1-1	CASSYDQGAYTEAFF
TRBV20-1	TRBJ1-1	CSAREGLSYTEAFF
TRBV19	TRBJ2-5	CASSRDRGAPETQYF
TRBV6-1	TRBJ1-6	CASRPGTRQNSPLHF
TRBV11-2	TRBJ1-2	CASSRDRHGYTF
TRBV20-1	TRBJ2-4	CSAHSSPLPKNIQYF
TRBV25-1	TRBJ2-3	CASSDQLLTDTQYF
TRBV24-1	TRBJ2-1	CATSDLSRDSYNEQFF
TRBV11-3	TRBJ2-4	CASSLGGPGDMQYF
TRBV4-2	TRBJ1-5	CASSQEFVSNQPQHF
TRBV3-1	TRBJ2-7	CASSQGQFYEQYF
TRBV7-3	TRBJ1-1	CASSLMWQGELRTEAFF
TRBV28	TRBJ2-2	CASSLPGQGAGELFF
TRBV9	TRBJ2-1	CASSSLPGQAYNEQFF
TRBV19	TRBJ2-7	CASTASGDSYEQYF
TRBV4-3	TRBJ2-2	CASSPQPLGGPTGELFF
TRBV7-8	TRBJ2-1	CASSQSSGSYNEQFF
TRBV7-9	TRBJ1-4	CASSMGQPNEKLFF
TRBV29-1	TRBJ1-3	CSVESGFSGNTIYF
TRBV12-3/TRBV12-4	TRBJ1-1	CASSYGGGAEAFF
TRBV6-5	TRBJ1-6	CASSYIGTKNSPLHF
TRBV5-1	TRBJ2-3	CASSQGTAGSADTQYF
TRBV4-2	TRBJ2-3	CASSQDIGGSADTQYF
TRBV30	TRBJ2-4	CAWSVVSKNIQYF
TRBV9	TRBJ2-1	CASSGAGNYNEQFF
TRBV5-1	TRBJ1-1	CASSVSQVPTTVAFF
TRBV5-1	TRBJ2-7	CASSRGREDYEQYF
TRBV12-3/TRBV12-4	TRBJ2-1	CASSFEGPSYNEQFF
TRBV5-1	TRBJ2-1	CASSPGQTTWDEQFF
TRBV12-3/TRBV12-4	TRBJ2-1	CASSSPFPRTGVTYNEQFF
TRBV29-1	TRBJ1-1	CSVVVQLNTEAFF
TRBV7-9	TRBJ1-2	CASSHQTGVPNYGYTF
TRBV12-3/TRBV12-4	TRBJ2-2	CASSFSQAFTGELFF
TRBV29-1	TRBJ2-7	CSVEGGQGPKREQYF
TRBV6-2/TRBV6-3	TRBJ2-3	CASRGLAASTDTQYF